One and the same sample provided the 21 T cell receptor beta chains below, sequenced in a study of cytomegalovirus exposure and HLA in healthy donors. Amplification used 60 Vbeta primers and 13 Jbeta primers. Sequenced by immunoSEQ multiplex PCR; TCRdb stores in-frame clones only, minus some. The sample yields more than 100,000 clones, 75% to 90% seen once. The sequenced sample was PBMCs. The receptors come from a man aged 40-49 years in good health and CMV-seronegative.

J is TRBJ1-1 and V is TRBV5-1; 10 nucleotides align to TRBD1. V lost 1 base to trimming and J lost 4 bases; unmatched junction nucleotides: 1. Germline V gives CDR1 SGHRS, CDR2 YFSETQ. The CDR3 sequence is 14 residues long. The CDR3, as DNA: TGCGCCAGCAGCTTGAGGACAGGGGGCACTGAAGCTTTCTTT. This codes for CASSLRTGGTEAFF. Full variable domain (rest looked up from reference TRBV5-1 and TRBJ1-1): KAGVTQTPRYLIKTRGQQVTLSCSPISGHRSVSWYQQTPGQGLQFLFEYFSETQRNKGNFPGRFSGRQFSNSRSEMNVSTLELGDSALYLCASSLRTGGTEAFFGQGTRLTVV.

The J gene is TRBJ2-2, the V gene TRBV5-4; 7 nucleotides match TRBD2. In germline, CDR1 is SGHNT, CDR2 YYREEE (reference sequence). This CDR3 is 15 amino acids long. Unmatched junction bases numbered 4, after V lost 0 bases and J lost 5 bases. Written as DNA, the CDR3 is TGTGCCAGCAGCTTGGTTGCGGGGGTGACCGGGGAGCTGTTTTTT. Amino acids: CASSLVAGVTGELFF.

The chain has TRBV11-1 and TRBJ2-2; D is undetermined. Germline-derived CDR1 and CDR2 are SGHAT and FQDESV (reference sequence). CDR3 length: 15 amino acids. V lost 0 bases and J 2 bases, leaving 7 bases between the germline ends. The CDR3 DNA sequence: TGTGCCAGCAGCTTAGCGGCAGAAAACACCGGGGAGCTGTTTTTT. This codes for CASSLAAENTGELFF.

The chain links TRBV5-4 to TRBJ2-5; 9 bases agree with TRBD2. J gave up 4 bases and V 4 bases, and 5 bases lay outside the gene matches. From germline, CDR1 is SGHNT and CDR2 YYREEE (reference sequence). The CDR3 length is 14 residues. The CDR3 protein is CASSGGGASETQYF. The DNA of the CDR3 is TGTGCCAGCAGCGGCGGGGGGGCCTCAGAGACCCAGTACTTC.

CDR3 loop: CASSLRGDQPQHF. CDR3 DNA sequence: TGTGCCAGCAGCCTCAGGGGTGACCAGCCCCAGCATTTT. The chain joins TRBV9 to TRBJ1-5; possible D gene TRBD1, 6 bases. CDR1 and CDR2 (germline): SGDLS, YYNGEE. The CDR3 is 13 residues long. Deletions cut 4 bases from V and 7 bases from J, with 12 bases between.

This chain joins TRBV6-5 and TRBJ1-5; 7 nucleotides match TRBD1. V gave up 5 bases and J gave up 1 base; unmatched junction bases: 5. CDR1 MNHEY and CDR2 SVGAGI come from the germline V gene. This CDR3 is 15 amino acids long. CDR3 DNA sequence: TGTGCCAGCAGTCGGGTCAGGGGGAGCAATCAGCCCCAGCATTTT. Translation gives CASSRVRGSNQPQHF.

The chain recombines TRBV2 with TRBJ2-7; 9 positions agree with TRBD1. The J segment lost 6 bases and the V segment lost 8 bases, leaving 14 bases of the junction unmatched. Germline-derived CDR1 and CDR2 are SNHLY and FYNNEI. The CDR3 covers 15 residues. CDR3 coding DNA: TGTGCCAGCCAACCAGAACAGGGGGCGCTTTCCGAGCAGTACTTC. It is translated as CASQPEQGALSEQYF. The full variable domain, with the rest looked up from reference TRBV2 and TRBJ2-7, is EPEVTQTPSHQVTQMGQEVILRCVPISNHLYFYWYRQILGQKVEFLVSFYNNEISEKSEIFDDQFSVERPDGSNFTLKIRSTKLEDSAMYFCASQPEQGALSEQYFGPGTRLTVT.

The J gene is TRBJ2-7, the V gene TRBV5-1; TRBD2 is a possible D gene (6 bases). Germline CDR1 and CDR2: SGHRS and YFSETQ. This CDR3 spans 13 amino acids. The V and J ends lost 3 bases and 2 bases respectively, with 9 bases between them. The CDR3 sequence: CASSWGLTYEQYF. CDR3 DNA sequence: TGCGCCAGCAGCTGGGGACTGACCTACGAGCAGTACTTC. Variable domain in full (rest from reference TRBV5-1 and TRBJ2-7): KAGVTQTPRYLIKTRGQQVTLSCSPISGHRSVSWYQQTPGQGLQFLFEYFSETQRNKGNFPGRFSGRQFSNSRSEMNVSTLELGDSALYLCASSWGLTYEQYFGPGTRLTVT.

The J gene is TRBJ2-7, the V gene TRBV5-1; D might be TRBD1 (5 bases). Germline values: CDR1 SGHRS, CDR2 YFSETQ. This CDR3 has 15 residues. V gave up 0 bases and J gave up 0 bases, with 10 bases separating them. CDR3 residues: CASSLGTRVSYEQYF. For the CDR3, the DNA is TGCGCCAGCAGCTTGGGCACCAGGGTCTCCTACGAGCAGTACTTC.

The chain joins TRBV7-9 to TRBJ2-3, with D possibly matching TRBD2 (6 bases). CDR1 and CDR2 (germline): SEHNR, FQNEAQ (reference sequence). This CDR3 contains 15 residues. V was shortened by 1 base and J by 1 base, with 9 bases between the two germline ends. The CDR3 DNA follows: TGTGCCAGCAGCTTAGGTGCTAGCGGCACAGATACGCAGTATTTT. It encodes CASSLGASGTDTQYF.

This clone occurred once. The J gene is TRBJ2-3, the V gene TRBV9, with 9 bases fitting TRBD1. Germline CDR1 is SGDLS and CDR2 is YYNGEE. The junction had 8 bases not matched to a gene; V was cut back by 3 bases and J by 6 bases. The CDR3 runs to 15 residues. CDR3 sequence reads: CASSGGQGYRDTQYF. The DNA for the CDR3 is TGTGCCAGCAGCGGGGGACAGGGCTACAGGGATACGCAGTATTTT. Full variable domain (missing parts from reference TRBV9 and TRBJ2-3): DSGVTQTPKHLITATGQRVTLRCSPRSGDLSVYWYQQSLDQGLQFLIQYYNGEERAKGNILERFSAQQFPDLHSELNLSSLELGDSALYFCASSGGQGYRDTQYFGPGTRLTVL.

J is TRBJ2-3 and V is TRBV28; TRBD2 is a possible D gene (6 bases). V was pared by 6 bases and J by 6 bases, with 22 bases between. Germline loops: CDR1 MDHEN, CDR2 SYDVKM. The CDR3 sequence is 16 residues long. The CDR3 protein is CASSSPFSGLADTQYF. The CDR3 DNA sequence: TGTGCCAGCAGCTCCCCGTTTAGCGGCCTAGCGGATACGCAGTATTTT.

This chain connects TRBV18 to TRBJ2-7; D is perhaps TRBD1 (5 bases). Germline CDR1 reads KGHSH; CDR2 reads LQKENI. The ends were cut back, 2 bases at V and 7 bases at J, with 12 bases in the middle. The CDR3 totals 13 residues. CDR3 residues: CASSPTDKGEQYF. The CDR3 region has the DNA TGTGCCAGCTCACCAACCGACAAGGGGGAGCAGTACTTC. Combining the CDR3 with reference TRBV18 and TRBJ2-7 gives the whole variable domain NAGVMQNPRHLVRRRGQEARLRCSPMKGHSHVYWYRQLPEEGLKFMVYLQKENIIDESGMPKERFSAEFPKEGPSILRIQQVVRGDSAAYFCASSPTDKGEQYFGPGTRLTVT.

The V gene is TRBV9, the J gene TRBJ1-1; 10 bases agree with TRBD1. The CDR3 extends over 14 amino acids. Unmatched junction bases numbered 2, after V lost 5 bases and J lost 1 base. Germline loops: CDR1 SGDLS, CDR2 YYNGEE. CDR3 protein: CASRRQGANTEAFF. DNA of the CDR3: TGTGCCAGCAGAAGACAGGGGGCGAACACTGAAGCTTTCTTT.

The chain carries TRBV5-6 and TRBJ1-6, with no clear D. CDR1 is SGHDT and CDR2 is YYEEEE in the germline V gene. The CDR3 totals 15 residues. V dropped 1 base and J dropped 8 bases, with 13 bases sitting between them. CDR3 loop: CASSLLAGLDSPLHF. The CDR3, as DNA: TGTGCCAGCAGCTTGCTGGCGGGGTTAGATTCACCCCTCCACTTT.

The V and J genes are TRBV18 and TRBJ2-1; 13 bases align to TRBD2. The junction had 5 bases not matched to a gene; V was cut back by 1 base and J by 5 bases. The length of the CDR3 is 17 residues. CDR1 and CDR2 (germline): KGHSH, LQKENI. This chain's CDR3 is CASSPRRGLAGDNEQFF. DNA for the CDR3: TGTGCCAGCTCACCACGCCGAGGACTAGCGGGAGACAATGAGCAGTTCTTC.

The J gene is TRBJ1-1, the V gene TRBV2; TRBD1 might be the D (5 bases). With 6 bases removed from V and 5 bases from J, the gap between germline ends came to 16 bases. CDR3 length: 14 residues. The germline V gene encodes CDR1 SNHLY and CDR2 FYNNEI. CDR3 loop: CASRNTRGVTEAFF. The CDR3 DNA follows: TGTGCCAGCAGGAATACAAGGGGTGTGACTGAAGCTTTCTTT.

The chain couples TRBV5-1 to TRBJ1-2; possible D gene TRBD1, 6 bases. The CDR3 sequence is 15 residues long. Germline loops: CDR1 SGHRS, CDR2 YFSETQ. V was trimmed by 0 bases and J by 4 bases, leaving 13 bases between them. This CDR3 reads CASSLVSEGGYGYTF. The CDR3, as DNA: TGCGCCAGCAGCTTGGTGTCCGAAGGGGGCTATGGCTACACCTTC.

The chain uses TRBV6-5 and TRBJ2-3; 9 nucleotides align to TRBD2. CDR3 size: 16 residues. With 2 bases clipped from V and 4 bases from J, the junction kept 7 bases outside the gene matches. Germline CDR1 reads MNHEY; CDR2 reads SVGAGI. The CDR3 protein is CASSYAASGVPDTQYF. In nucleotides, the CDR3 is TGTGCCAGCAGTTACGCGGCTAGCGGGGTTCCAGATACGCAGTATTTT.

The chain uses TRBV28 and TRBJ2-7, with D possibly TRBD1 on 6 matching bases. The CDR3 runs to 13 residues. Trimming removed 7 bases from V and 3 bases from J, with 13 bases in between. Germline CDR1 reads MDHEN; CDR2 reads SYDVKM. The CDR3 spells CASTGGNRYEQYF. Written as DNA, the CDR3 is TGTGCCAGCACTGGGGGCAATCGCTACGAGCAGTACTTC. Supplemented by reference TRBV28 and TRBJ2-7, the full variable domain reads DVKVTQSSRYLVKRTGEKVFLECVQDMDHENMFWYRQDPGLGLRLIYFSYDVKMKEKGDIPEGYSVSREKKERFSLILESASTNQTSMYLCASTGGNRYEQYFGPGTRLTVT.

The gene calls are TRBV28 and TRBJ2-1, with TRBD1 matching over 7 bases. V gave up 5 bases and J gave up 5 bases; unmatched junction bases: 3. This CDR3 has 13 amino acids. Germline lookup yields CDR1 MDHEN and CDR2 SYDVKM. The CDR3 DNA reads as TGTGCCAGCAGTCCGGGACAGCACAATGAGCAGTTCTTC. This gives the protein CASSPGQHNEQFF.